This entry describes one T cell receptor beta chain. The sample belongs to a study of blood T cell repertoires in COVID-19. As for the study in general: Donors in the United States, Italy and Spain gave samples during acute or convalescent COVID-19. PBMCs, B-cell-depleted T cells, or T cells provided the cDNA or gDNA that made up the material.

CDR3 length: 14 residues. CDR1 is LNHDA, CDR2 SQIVND, per germline (reference sequence). Trimming cost V 6 bases and J 4 bases, with 13 bases left between them. The authors' processing: The assay estimated nucleated cells by amplifying reference gene primers. Clones were read by immunoSEQ multiplex PCR, and TCRdb kept only the in-frame ones, dropping some. V, J and clone size reflect that table, while D and trimming were determined from the DNA. The data show about 39,000 clones, roughly 94% seen once. The sequence derives from a human donor with active COVID-19. The donor label of this sample is uncertain. V usage is TRBV19 and J usage is TRBJ2-1; the D gene is possibly TRBD2 (5 bases). Sequenced input: peripheral blood. CDR3 sequence: CASSDYRFYNEQFF. CDR3 nucleotides: TGTGCCAGTAGCGACTACAGATTTTACAATGAGCAGTTCTTC.